The next 21 T cell receptor beta chains were all read from a single sample in a study of blood T cell repertoires in COVID-19. Clones were sequenced by immunoSEQ multiplex PCR, and TCRdb holds only the in-frame ones, with some missing. The sample contains 200,000 to 250,000 clones, about 85% of which appear only once. The sequenced sample consisted of peripheral blood. All receptors derive from a woman in her late teens or twenties who had recovered from COVID-19.

The J gene is TRBJ2-7, the V gene TRBV19, with D unclear. V was shortened by 6 bases and J by 3 bases, with 6 bases between the two germline ends. This CDR3 comprises 11 residues. Germline assignment: CDR1 LNHDA and CDR2 SQIVND (reference sequence). The CDR3 reads CASRSDYEQYF. CDR3 DNA: TGTGCCAGTAGGAGCGACTACGAGCAGTACTTC.

J is TRBJ2-1 and V is TRBV29-1; 10 bases fit TRBD1. The V gene end was trimmed by 4 bases and the J gene end by 12 bases; junction bases not matched to a gene: 12. The CDR3 consists of 14 residues. Germline assignment: CDR1 SQVTM and CDR2 ANQGSEA. The CDR3 region has the DNA TGCAGCGTTGCGACGGACAGGGGGATTTTCGGGCAGTTCTTC. Its translation: CSVATDRGIFGQFF.

The chain uses TRBV27 and TRBJ2-5; 11 nucleotides align to TRBD2. V dropped 4 bases and J dropped 2; count of bases not matched to a gene: 9. CDR3 length: 17 residues. CDR1 and CDR2 (germline): MNHEY, SMNVEV (reference sequence). The CDR3 sequence: CASSSTPRLAGQETQYF. The CDR3 coding sequence is TGTGCCAGCAGTTCCACCCCTCGACTAGCGGGACAAGAGACCCAGTACTTC.

This chain links TRBV5-6 with TRBJ2-1; D gene unclear. CDR3 size: 13 residues. Germline values: CDR1 SGHDT, CDR2 YYEEEE. The ends were cut back, 2 bases at V and 6 bases at J, with 9 bases in the middle. CDR3 sequence: CASSFAAFNEQFF. DNA of the CDR3: TGTGCCAGCAGCTTCGCGGCTTTCAATGAGCAGTTCTTC. The whole variable domain, filled in from reference TRBV5-6 and TRBJ2-1, reads DAGVTQSPTHLIKTRGQQVTLRCSPKSGHDTVSWYQQALGQGPQFIFQYYEEEERQRGNFPDRFSGHQFPNYSSELNVNALLLGDSALYLCASSFAAFNEQFFGPGTRLTVL.

Worth noting for this clone: The junction does not match germline at one end; this may be a read error. V usage is TRBV7-3 and J usage is TRBJ2-2, with 7 bases matching TRBD1. The CDR3 runs to 14 residues. Germline CDR1 and CDR2: SGHTA and FQGTGA. In DNA, the CDR3 is TGTGCCAGCAGCATAACAGGGGCCACCGGGGAGCTGTTTTTT. Translation: CASSITGATGELFF. Combining the CDR3 with reference TRBV7-3 and TRBJ2-2 gives the whole variable domain GAGVSQTPSNKVTEKGKYVELRCDPISGHTALYWYRQSLGQGPEFLIYFQGTGAADDSGLPNDRFFAVRPEGSVSTLKIQRTERGDSAVYLCASSITGATGELFFGEGSRLTVL.

V gene TRBV9 combines with J gene TRBJ1-2, with TRBD1 matching over 10 bases. V shed 0 bases and J 7 bases; nucleotides not matched to a gene: 0. The CDR3 contains 13 residues. Germline values: CDR1 SGDLS, CDR2 YYNGEE. CDR3 in amino acids: CASSVGDRGGYTF. The DNA for the CDR3 is TGTGCCAGCAGCGTAGGGGACAGGGGTGGCTACACCTTC.

The rearrangement links TRBV7-2 to TRBJ2-7; D call uncertain. V was cut by 1 base and J by 4 bases, with 11 bases left in between. Germline V gene data show CDR1 as SGHTA and CDR2 as FQGNSA. There are 14 residues in the CDR3. CDR3 sequence reads: CASSLVAGEYEQYF. The CDR3 nucleotides are TGTGCCAGCAGCTTAGTTGCCGGAGAGTACGAGCAGTACTTC.

This chain connects TRBV7-2 to TRBJ1-5, with 8 bases that match TRBD1. V lost 2 bases and J lost 5; bases outside the gene matches: 5. From germline, CDR1 is SGHTA and CDR2 FQGNSA. There are 15 residues in the CDR3. In DNA, the CDR3 is TGTGCCAGCAGCTTATGGCAGGGGGCTGATCAGCCCCAGCATTTT. This encodes CASSLWQGADQPQHF.

The V gene is TRBV21-1, the J gene TRBJ1-5; whether TRBD1, the table's D call, matches the DNA was not checked. TRBV21-1 is a recognized pseudogene. The CDR3 runs 12 residues. This CDR3 is CASSPSNQPQHF. The CDR3 DNA is TGTGCCAGCTCCCCAAGCAATCAGCCCCAGCATTTT.

The rearrangement links TRBV7-3 to TRBJ2-1; 9 bases fit TRBD2. The germline V gene has CDR1 SGHTA and CDR2 FQGTGA. The CDR3 sequence is 15 residues long. Losses at the gene ends were 5 bases for V and 4 bases for J; bases not matched to a gene: 6. CDR3 amino acids: CASSPWTSEYNEQFF. The CDR3 DNA is TGTGCCAGCAGCCCCTGGACTAGCGAATACAATGAGCAGTTCTTC. The entire variable domain, with the rest obtained from reference TRBV7-3 and TRBJ2-1, is as follows: GAGVSQTPSNKVTEKGKYVELRCDPISGHTALYWYRQSLGQGPEFLIYFQGTGAADDSGLPNDRFFAVRPEGSVSTLKIQRTERGDSAVYLCASSPWTSEYNEQFFGPGTRLTVL.

This chain links TRBV19 with TRBJ1-2, with a weak D call TRBD1 (5 bases). Germline V gives CDR1 LNHDA, CDR2 SQIVND (reference sequence). Trimming cost V 5 bases and J 3 bases, with 16 bases left between them. The CDR3 sequence is 15 residues long. The CDR3 spells CASSLAGGGDYGYTF. The DNA for the CDR3 is TGTGCCAGTAGTCTGGCGGGGGGGGGAGACTATGGCTACACCTTC.

V usage is TRBV12-5 and J usage is TRBJ2-7; D might be TRBD1 (6 bases). The CDR3 consists of 15 residues. The V end lost 5 bases, the J end lost 2 bases, and 16 bases lay between the germline ends. CDR1 and CDR2 (germline): LGHNT, FRNRAP. The chain's CDR3 is CASGPLGRGAYEQYF. The CDR3 nucleotides are TGTGCTAGTGGTCCACTTGGCAGGGGAGCCTACGAGCAGTACTTC.

The chain carries TRBV21-1 and TRBJ2-5; the table's D call of TRBD1 was not tested on the DNA. TRBV21-1 is deemed a pseudogene. This CDR3 contains 19 residues. In DNA, the CDR3 is TGTGCCAGCAGCATAAAGCCTGTACCGGGACAGGGTTATAGAGAGACCCAGTACTTC. Amino acid sequence: CASSIKPVPGQGYRETQYF.

V gene TRBV11-3 combines with J gene TRBJ2-1; D gene uncertain. The germline V gene encodes CDR1 SGHNT and CDR2 YENEEA. The CDR3 is made up of 14 amino acids. Deletions cut 0 bases from V and 7 bases from J, with 10 bases between. DNA for the CDR3: TGTGCCAGCAGCTTAGAATGGCCAGCGAATGAGCAGTTCTTC. This gives the protein CASSLEWPANEQFF.

V is TRBV7-9 and J is TRBJ1-1; D possibly corresponds to TRBD1 (6 bases). This CDR3 is 14 amino acids long. The germline CDR1 and CDR2 sequences are SEHNR and FQNEAQ (reference sequence). Trimming removed 3 bases at V and 0 bases at J, with 8 bases between. The CDR3 sequence is CASSLTGMNTEAFF. CDR3 in DNA: TGTGCCAGCAGCTTGACAGGCATGAACACTGAAGCTTTCTTT.

The chain carries TRBV19 and TRBJ1-2; D uncertain. Trimming shortened V by 5 bases and J by 0 bases, and 22 bases separated the two germline ends. The CDR3 covers 18 residues. Per the germline V gene, CDR1 is LNHDA and CDR2 is SQIVND (reference sequence). CDR3 sequence: CASSPLGGALLSNYGYTF. The CDR3 nucleotides read TGTGCCAGTAGTCCCCTCGGCGGTGCGCTACTGTCTAACTATGGCTACACCTTC.

The gene calls are TRBV5-1 and TRBJ1-5, with 7 nucleotides matching TRBD1. V trimming: 4 bases; J trimming: 6 bases; junction bases outside the gene matches: 7. The germline gives CDR1 SGHRS, CDR2 YFSETQ. This CDR3 is built from 14 residues. This chain's CDR3 is CASSQGTEGQPQHF. The CDR3 DNA reads TGCGCCAGCAGCCAAGGGACAGAGGGTCAGCCCCAGCATTTT.

The chain employs TRBV4-2 and TRBJ1-3, with 10 bases lining up with TRBD1. The germline CDR1 and CDR2 sequences are LGHNA and YNFKEQ. V shed 8 bases and J 2 bases; nucleotides not matched to a gene: 0. The CDR3 spans 13 residues. As DNA, the CDR3 is TGTGCCAGCGGACAGGGGGCTGGAAACACCATATATTTT. Translated, it gives CASGQGAGNTIYF.

The rearrangement links TRBV9 to TRBJ1-1; maybe TRBD1 (5 bases). CDR3 size: 13 residues. Germline values: CDR1 SGDLS, CDR2 YYNGEE. Trimming left V 3 bases short and J 8 bases short, with 14 bases between. The CDR3 spells CASSAKRGGEAFF. The CDR3 nucleotides read TGTGCCAGCAGCGCTAAACGGGGGGGAGAAGCTTTCTTT.

The chain employs TRBV30 and TRBJ2-7; the match to TRBD2 covers 11 bases. Per germline, CDR1 GTSNPN and CDR2 SVGIG (reference sequence). The CDR3 totals 16 residues. After removal of 3 bases from V and 5 bases from J, the junction contained 12 bases not matched to a gene. CDR3 sequence: CAWSTWPSGRPHEQYF. The CDR3 DNA reads TGTGCCTGGAGCACCTGGCCTAGCGGGAGGCCCCACGAGCAGTACTTC.

This clone showed up many times. In DNA form, the CDR3 reads TGTGCCAGCAGCCAAGAAGGAGAGACTAGCGCCTACGAGCAGTACTTC. It codes for CASSQEGETSAYEQYF. The chain has TRBV4-2 and TRBJ2-7; TRBD2 matches 8 bases. The V and J ends lost 0 bases and 2 bases, in that order; junction bases with no gene match: 6. Germline CDR1 reads LGHNA; CDR2 reads YNFKEQ. This CDR3 has 16 residues.